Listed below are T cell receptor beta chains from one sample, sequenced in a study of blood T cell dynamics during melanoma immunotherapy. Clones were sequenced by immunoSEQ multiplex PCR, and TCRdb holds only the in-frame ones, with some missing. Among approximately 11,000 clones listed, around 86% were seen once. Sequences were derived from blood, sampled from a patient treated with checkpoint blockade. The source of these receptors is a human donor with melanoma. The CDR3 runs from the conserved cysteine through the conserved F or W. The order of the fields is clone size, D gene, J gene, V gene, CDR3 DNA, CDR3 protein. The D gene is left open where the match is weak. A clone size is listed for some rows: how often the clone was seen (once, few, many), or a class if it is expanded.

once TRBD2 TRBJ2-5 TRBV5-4 TGTGCCAGCAGCTTGGCGGGGGGGCCCCAAGAGACCCAGTACTTC CASSLAGGPQETQYF
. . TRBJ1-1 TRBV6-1 TGTGCCAGCAGTGGACAGAAGAACACTGAAGCTTTCTTT CASSGQKNTEAFF
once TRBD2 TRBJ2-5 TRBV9 TGTGCCAGCAGCGTGGCCGGGACTAGCGGGGACGAGACCCAGTACTTC CASSVAGTSGDETQYF
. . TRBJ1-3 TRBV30 TGTGCCTGGAGTGTTGCCCACTCTGGAAACACCATATATTTT CAWSVAHSGNTIYF
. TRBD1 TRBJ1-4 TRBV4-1 TGCGCCAGCACCGCCGGGACAGGGGGTCCAACTAATGAAAAACTGTTTTTT CASTAGTGGPTNEKLFF
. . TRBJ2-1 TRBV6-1 TGTGCCAGCAGTGAGCAGAACAATGAGCAGTTCTTC CASSEQNNEQFF
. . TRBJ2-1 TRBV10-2 TGCGCCAGCAGTGATCTCAGCTCCTACAATGAGCAGTTCTTC CASSDLSSYNEQFF
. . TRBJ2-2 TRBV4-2 TGTGCCAGCAGCCAAGAGTCAGGGAACACCGGGGAGCTGTTTTTT CASSQESGNTGELFF
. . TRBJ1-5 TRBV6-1 TGTGCCAGCGCGCGAGGGGCGAGGAGCAATCAGCCCCAGCATTTT CASARGARSNQPQHF
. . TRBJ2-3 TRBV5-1 TGCGCCAGCAGCTCTCAGGGTGTTGGAGATACGCAGTATTTT CASSSQGVGDTQYF
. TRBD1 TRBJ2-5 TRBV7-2 TGTGCCAGCAGCTTCCAGGGGGCACCAGAGACCCAGTACTTC CASSFQGAPETQYF
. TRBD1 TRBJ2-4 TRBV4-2 TGTGCCAGCAGCCAAGATGGGACAGGGATAACCAAAAACATTCAGTACTTC CASSQDGTGITKNIQYF
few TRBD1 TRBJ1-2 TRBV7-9 TGTGCCAGCAGCGTCGCGGGACAGGGGAACGACTATGGCTACACCTTC CASSVAGQGNDYGYTF
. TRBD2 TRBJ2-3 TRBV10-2 TGCGCCAGCAGTGAGAGCGGGGGGGTCACAGATACGCAGTATTTT CASSESGGVTDTQYF
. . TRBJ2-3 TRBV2 TGTGCCAGCAGTAACAGGGAATTGGACACAGATACGCAGTATTTT CASSNRELDTDTQYF
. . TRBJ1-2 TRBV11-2 TGTGCCAGCAGCTTAGCGGGGCAGACTAACTATGGCTACACCTTC CASSLAGQTNYGYTF
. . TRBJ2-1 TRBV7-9 TGTGCCAGCAGCTTAGAAGACTATTACAATGAGCAGTTCTTC CASSLEDYYNEQFF
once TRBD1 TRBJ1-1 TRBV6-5 TGTGCCAGCAGCCCGAGGACAGGTGAAGCTTTCTTT CASSPRTGEAFF
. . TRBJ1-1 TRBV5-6 TGTGCCAGCAGCTTGGACACTGAAGCTTTCTTT CASSLDTEAFF
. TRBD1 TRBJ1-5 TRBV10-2 TGCGCCAGCAGTGAGTGGGGACAGAAAATCAATCAGCCCCAGCATTTT CASSEWGQKINQPQHF
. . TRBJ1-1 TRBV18 TGTGCCAGCTCACCAGCTAGGGGGGACACTGAAGCTTTCTTT CASSPARGDTEAFF
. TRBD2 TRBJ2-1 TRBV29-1 TGCAGCGTTTCCGGGACTAGCGTGAGAAATGAGCAGTTCTTC CSVSGTSVRNEQFF
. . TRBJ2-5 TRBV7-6 TGTGCCAGCGCAGGGGGGTTCGGTCAAGAGACCCAGTACTTC CASAGGFGQETQYF
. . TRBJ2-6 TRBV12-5 TGTGCTAGTGGTTTGGTAGGGGGTTCTGAGGCCAACGTCCTGACTTTC CASGLVGGSEANVLTF
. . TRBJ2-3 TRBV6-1 TGTGCCAGCAGTGATCCTGGGGGGAGAGGTTCCGATACGCAGTATTTT CASSDPGGRGSDTQYF
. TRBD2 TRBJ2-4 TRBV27 TGTGCCAGCAGTTTATCGGGACTAGCGGGGGGTAACATTCAGTACTTC CASSLSGLAGGNIQYF
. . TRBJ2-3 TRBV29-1 TGCAGCGTTGAAGGCGAAGGCGGACGCACAGATACGCAGTATTTT CSVEGEGGRTDTQYF
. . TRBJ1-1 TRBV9 TGTGCCAGCAGCGTAGGTTCCGCTGAAGCTTTCTTT CASSVGSAEAFF
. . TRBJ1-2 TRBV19 TGTGCCAGTAGAGAAGGACAGTGGCTACCTGATGGCTACACCTTC CASREGQWLPDGYTF
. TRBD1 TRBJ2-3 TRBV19 TGTGCCAGTAGTATCGGGACAGAACGCACAGATACGCAGTATTTT CASSIGTERTDTQYF
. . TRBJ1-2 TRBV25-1 TGTGCCAGCAGTGATAGCGGCGCGGGCGGCTACACCTTC CASSDSGAGGYTF
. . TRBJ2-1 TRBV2 TGTGCCAGCAGTGAAATTCAGGGATCCTACAATGAGCAGTTCTTC CASSEIQGSYNEQFF
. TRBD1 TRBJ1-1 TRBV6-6 TGTGCCAGCACCAGGACAGGGGGCACTGAAGCTTTCTTT CASTRTGGTEAFF